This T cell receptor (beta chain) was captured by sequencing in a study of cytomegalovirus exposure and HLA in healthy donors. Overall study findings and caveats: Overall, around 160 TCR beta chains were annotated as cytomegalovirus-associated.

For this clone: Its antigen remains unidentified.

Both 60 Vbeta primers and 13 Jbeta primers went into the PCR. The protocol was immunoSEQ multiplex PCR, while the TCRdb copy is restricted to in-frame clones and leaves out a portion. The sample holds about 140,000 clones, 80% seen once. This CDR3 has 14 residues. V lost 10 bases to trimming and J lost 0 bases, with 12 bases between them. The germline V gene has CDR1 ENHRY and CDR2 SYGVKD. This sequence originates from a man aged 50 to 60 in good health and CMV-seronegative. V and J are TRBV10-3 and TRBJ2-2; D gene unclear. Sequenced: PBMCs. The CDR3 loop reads CATAAKTNTGELFF. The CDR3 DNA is TGTGCCACGGCGGCCAAGACGAACACCGGGGAGCTGTTTTTT.